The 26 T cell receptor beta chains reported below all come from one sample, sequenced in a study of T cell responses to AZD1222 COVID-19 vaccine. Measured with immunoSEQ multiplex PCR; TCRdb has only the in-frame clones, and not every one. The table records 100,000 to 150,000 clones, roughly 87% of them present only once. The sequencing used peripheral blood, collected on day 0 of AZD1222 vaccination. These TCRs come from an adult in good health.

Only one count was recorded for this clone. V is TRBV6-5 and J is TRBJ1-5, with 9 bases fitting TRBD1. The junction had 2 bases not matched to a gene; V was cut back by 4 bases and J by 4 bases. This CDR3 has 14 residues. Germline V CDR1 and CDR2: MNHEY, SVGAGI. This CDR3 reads CASSSGQGNQPQHF. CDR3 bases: TGTGCCAGCAGTTCTGGACAGGGGAATCAGCCCCAGCATTTT.

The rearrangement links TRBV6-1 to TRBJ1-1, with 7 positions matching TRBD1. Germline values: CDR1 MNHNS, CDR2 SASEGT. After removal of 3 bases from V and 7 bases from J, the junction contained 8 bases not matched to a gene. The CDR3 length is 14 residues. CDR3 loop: CASSETTGINEAFF. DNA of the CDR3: TGTGCCAGCAGTGAGACGACAGGGATAAATGAAGCTTTCTTT.

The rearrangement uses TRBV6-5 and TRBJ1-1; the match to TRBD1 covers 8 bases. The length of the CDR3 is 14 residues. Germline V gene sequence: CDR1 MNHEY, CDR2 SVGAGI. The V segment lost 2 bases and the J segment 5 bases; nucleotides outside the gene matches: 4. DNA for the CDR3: TGTGCCAGCAGTTACGGACAGGGAGAAACTGAAGCTTTCTTT. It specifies CASSYGQGETEAFF.

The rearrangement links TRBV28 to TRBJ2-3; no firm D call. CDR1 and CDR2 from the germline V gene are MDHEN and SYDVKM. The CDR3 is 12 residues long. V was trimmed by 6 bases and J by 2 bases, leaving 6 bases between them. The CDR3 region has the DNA TGTGCCAGCAGCCAAATCACAGATACGCAGTATTTT. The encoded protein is CASSQITDTQYF.

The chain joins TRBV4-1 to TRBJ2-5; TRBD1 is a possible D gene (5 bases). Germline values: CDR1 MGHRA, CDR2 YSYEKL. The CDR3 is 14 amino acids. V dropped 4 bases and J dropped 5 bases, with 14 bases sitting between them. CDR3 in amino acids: CASSPAGLGETQYF. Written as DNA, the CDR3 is TGCGCCAGCAGCCCAGCAGGGCTCGGGGAGACCCAGTACTTC.

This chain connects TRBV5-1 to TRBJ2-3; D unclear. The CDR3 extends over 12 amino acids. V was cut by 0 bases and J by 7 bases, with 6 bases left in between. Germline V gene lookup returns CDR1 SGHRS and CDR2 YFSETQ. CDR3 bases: TGCGCCAGCAGCTTGGACCAGTATACGCAGTATTTT. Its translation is CASSLDQYTQYF.

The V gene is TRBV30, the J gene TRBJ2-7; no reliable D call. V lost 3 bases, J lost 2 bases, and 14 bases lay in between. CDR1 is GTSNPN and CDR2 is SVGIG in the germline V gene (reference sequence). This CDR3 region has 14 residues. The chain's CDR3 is CAWRRSPAAYEQYF. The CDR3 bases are TGTGCCTGGAGAAGGTCTCCGGCGGCCTACGAGCAGTACTTC.

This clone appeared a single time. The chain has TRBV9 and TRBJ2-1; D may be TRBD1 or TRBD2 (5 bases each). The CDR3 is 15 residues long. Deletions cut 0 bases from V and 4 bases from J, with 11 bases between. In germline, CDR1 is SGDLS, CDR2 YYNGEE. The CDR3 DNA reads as TGTGCCAGCAGCGTAGAAACGGGGCCATACAATGAGCAGTTCTTC. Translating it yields CASSVETGPYNEQFF.

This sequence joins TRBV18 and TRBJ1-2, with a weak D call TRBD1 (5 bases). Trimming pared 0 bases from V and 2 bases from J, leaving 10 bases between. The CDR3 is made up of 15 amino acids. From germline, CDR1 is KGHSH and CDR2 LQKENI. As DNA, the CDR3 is TGTGCCAGCTCACCACCGTCGGGACGCAACTATGGCTACACCTTC. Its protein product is CASSPPSGRNYGYTF.

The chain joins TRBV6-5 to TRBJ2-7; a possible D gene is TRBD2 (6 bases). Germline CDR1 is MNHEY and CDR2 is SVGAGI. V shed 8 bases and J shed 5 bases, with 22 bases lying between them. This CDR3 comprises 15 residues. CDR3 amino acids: CASAPGGSPFDEQYF. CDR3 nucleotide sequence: TGTGCCAGCGCCCCCGGAGGGTCCCCTTTCGACGAGCAGTACTTC.

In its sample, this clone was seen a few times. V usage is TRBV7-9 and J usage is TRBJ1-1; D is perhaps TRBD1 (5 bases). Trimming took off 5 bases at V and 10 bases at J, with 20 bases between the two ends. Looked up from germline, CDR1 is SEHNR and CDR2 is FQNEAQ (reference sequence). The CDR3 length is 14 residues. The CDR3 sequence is CASSGRRGPSVAFF. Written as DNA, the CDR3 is TGTGCCAGCAGCGGGAGGAGGGGACCCTCGGTAGCTTTCTTT.

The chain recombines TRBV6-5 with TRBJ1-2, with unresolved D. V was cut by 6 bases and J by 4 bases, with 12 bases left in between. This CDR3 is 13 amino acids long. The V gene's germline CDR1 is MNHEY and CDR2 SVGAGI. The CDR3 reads CASSPPQPYGYTF. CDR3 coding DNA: TGTGCCAGCAGCCCACCACAACCCTATGGCTACACCTTC.

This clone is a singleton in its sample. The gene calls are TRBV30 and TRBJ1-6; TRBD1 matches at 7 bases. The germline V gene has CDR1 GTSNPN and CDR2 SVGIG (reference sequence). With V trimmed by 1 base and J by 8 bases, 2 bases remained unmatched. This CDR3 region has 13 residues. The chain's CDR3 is CAWSEGADSPLHF. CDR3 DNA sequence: TGTGCCTGGAGTGAGGGGGCAGATTCACCCCTCCACTTT. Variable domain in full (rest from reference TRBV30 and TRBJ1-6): SQTIHQWPATLVQPVGSPLSLECTVEGTSNPNLYWYRQAAGRGLQLLFYSVGIGQISSEVPQNLSASRPQDRQFILSSKKLLLSDSGFYLCAWSEGADSPLHFGNGTRLTVT.

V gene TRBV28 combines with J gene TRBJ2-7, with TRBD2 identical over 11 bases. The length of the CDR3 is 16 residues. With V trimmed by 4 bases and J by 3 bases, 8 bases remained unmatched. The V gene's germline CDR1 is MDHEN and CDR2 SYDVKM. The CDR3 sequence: CASSSPPLAGGYEQYF. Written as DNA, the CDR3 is TGTGCCAGCAGTTCCCCCCCCCTAGCGGGGGGCTACGAGCAGTACTTC.

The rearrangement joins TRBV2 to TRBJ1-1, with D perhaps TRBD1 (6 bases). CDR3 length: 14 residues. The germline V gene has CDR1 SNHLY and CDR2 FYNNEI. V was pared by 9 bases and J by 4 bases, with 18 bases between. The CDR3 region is CASQTGYSATEAFF. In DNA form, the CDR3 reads TGTGCCAGTCAGACAGGCTACTCGGCCACTGAAGCTTTCTTT.

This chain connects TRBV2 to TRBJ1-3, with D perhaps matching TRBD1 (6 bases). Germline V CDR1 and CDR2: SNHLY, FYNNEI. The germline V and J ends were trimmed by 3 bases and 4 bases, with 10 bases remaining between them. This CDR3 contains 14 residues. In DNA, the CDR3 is TGTGCCAGCAGTGATGGGACATTCGGAAACACCATATATTTT. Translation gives CASSDGTFGNTIYF.

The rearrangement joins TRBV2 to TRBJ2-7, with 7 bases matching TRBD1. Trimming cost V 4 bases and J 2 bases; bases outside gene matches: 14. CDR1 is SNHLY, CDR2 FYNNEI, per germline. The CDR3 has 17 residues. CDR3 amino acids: CASSVGIGQGETYEQYF. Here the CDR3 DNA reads TGTGCCAGCAGTGTCGGAATAGGTCAGGGGGAAACCTACGAGCAGTACTTC.

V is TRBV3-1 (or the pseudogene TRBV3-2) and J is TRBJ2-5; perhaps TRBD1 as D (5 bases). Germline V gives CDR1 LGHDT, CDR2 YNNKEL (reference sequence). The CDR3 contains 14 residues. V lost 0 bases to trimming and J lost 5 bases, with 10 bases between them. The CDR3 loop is CASSQESGRETQYF. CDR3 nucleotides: TGTGCCAGCAGCCAAGAATCAGGGCGTGAGACCCAGTACTTC.

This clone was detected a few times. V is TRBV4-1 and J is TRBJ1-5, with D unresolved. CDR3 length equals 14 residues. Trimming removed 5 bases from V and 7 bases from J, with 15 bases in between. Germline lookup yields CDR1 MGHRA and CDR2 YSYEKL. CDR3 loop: CASSLRRADQPQHF. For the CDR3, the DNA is TGCGCCAGCAGCTTACGAAGGGCCGACCAGCCCCAGCATTTT.

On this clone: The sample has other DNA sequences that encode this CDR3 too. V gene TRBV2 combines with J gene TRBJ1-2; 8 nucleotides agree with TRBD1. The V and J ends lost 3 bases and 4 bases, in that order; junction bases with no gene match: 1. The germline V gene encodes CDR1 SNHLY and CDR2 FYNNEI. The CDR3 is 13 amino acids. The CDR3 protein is CASSEDRAYGYTF. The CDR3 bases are TGTGCCAGCAGTGAGGACAGGGCCTATGGCTACACCTTC.

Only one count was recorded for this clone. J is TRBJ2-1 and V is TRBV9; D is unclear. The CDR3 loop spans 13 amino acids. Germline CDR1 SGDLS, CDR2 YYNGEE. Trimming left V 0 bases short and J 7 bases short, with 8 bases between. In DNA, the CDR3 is TGTGCCAGCAGCGTAGCGTCTCGGAATGAGCAGTTCTTC. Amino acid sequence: CASSVASRNEQFF.

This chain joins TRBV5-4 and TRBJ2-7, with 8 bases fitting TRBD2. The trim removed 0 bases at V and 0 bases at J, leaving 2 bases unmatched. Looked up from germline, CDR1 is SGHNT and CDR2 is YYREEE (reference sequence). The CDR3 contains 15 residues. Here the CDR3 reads CASSLVAGRSYEQYF. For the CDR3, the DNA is TGTGCCAGCAGCTTGGTAGCGGGGCGCTCCTACGAGCAGTACTTC.

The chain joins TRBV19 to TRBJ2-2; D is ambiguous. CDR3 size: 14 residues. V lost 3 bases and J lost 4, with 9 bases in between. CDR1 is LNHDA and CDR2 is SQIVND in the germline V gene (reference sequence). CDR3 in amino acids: CASSIFGGTGELFF. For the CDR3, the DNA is TGTGCCAGTAGTATCTTTGGTGGCACCGGGGAGCTGTTTTTT.

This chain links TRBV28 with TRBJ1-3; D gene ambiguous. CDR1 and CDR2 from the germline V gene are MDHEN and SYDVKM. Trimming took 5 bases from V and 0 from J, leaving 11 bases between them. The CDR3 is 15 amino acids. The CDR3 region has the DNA TGTGCCAGCAGTCCTCTGGGGTACTCTGGAAACACCATATATTTT. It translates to CASSPLGYSGNTIYF.

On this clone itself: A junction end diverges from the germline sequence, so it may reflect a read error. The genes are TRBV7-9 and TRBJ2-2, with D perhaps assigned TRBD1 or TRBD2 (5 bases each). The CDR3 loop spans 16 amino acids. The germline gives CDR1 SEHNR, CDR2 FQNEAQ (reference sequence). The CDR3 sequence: CASSLAPGRYTGELFF. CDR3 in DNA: TGTGCCAGCAGCCTAGCCCCGGGACGGTACACCGGGGAGCTGTTTTTT.

In DNA form, the CDR3 reads TGTGCCAGCAGCCTTAGTGCGGCAGTAGGCTATGGCTACACCTTC. As protein: CASSLSAAVGYGYTF. The chain links TRBV3-1 (or the pseudogene TRBV3-2) to TRBJ1-2, with unresolved D. V lost 4 bases and J 4 bases, leaving 16 bases between the germline ends. Germline CDR1 and CDR2: LGHDT and YNNKEL (reference sequence). The CDR3 is 15 residues long.